This T cell receptor (beta chain) was captured by sequencing in a study of response to subunit inactivated influenza vaccine. TCRdb analysed the RT-PCR reads with MiXCR anew, one entry per CDR3 protein. The data hold roughly 290,000 distinct CDR3 sequences, with roughly a fifth observed a single time. The germline V gene has CDR1 SGHNT and CDR2 YYREEE (reference sequence). After removal of 0 bases from V and 3 bases from J, the junction contained 4 bases not matched to a gene. This CDR3 is 15 amino acids long. Study outcomes and limitations: Few new T cells, the authors suggested, are recruited by each seasonal influenza vaccination.

With respect to this clonotype: Antigen: not known.

The source was PBMCs from blood, collected about 20 months after vaccination. The rearrangement joins TRBV5-4 to TRBJ1-1; TRBD1 matches 8 bases. The TCR comes from a man between 50 and 75 years old who received an inactivated influenza vaccine. For the CDR3, the DNA is TGTGCCAGCAGCTTGGACAGGGGGTGGGACACTGAAGCTTTCTTT. As protein: CASSLDRGWDTEAFF.